These 27 T cell receptor beta chains came from one sample sequenced in a study of OX40 agonist ivuxolimab in advanced cancers. Data came from immunoSEQ multiplex PCR; TCRdb stores just in-frame clones and leaves some out. The sample includes around 67,000 clones, more than 70% of them seen just once. Sample: CD4+ or CD8+ T cells sorted from blood, taken in a trial of the OX40 agonist ivuxolimab. The source of these receptors is an adult with an advanced solid tumor such as melanoma, head and neck, liver or kidney cancer.

The chain recombines TRBV5-5 with TRBJ2-7; 7 positions agree with TRBD1. The germline V gene has CDR1 SGHKS and CDR2 YYEKEE (reference sequence). With V trimmed by 5 bases and J by 0 bases, 5 bases remained unmatched. CDR3 size: 14 residues. CDR3 region: CASSLQGSSYEQYF. The CDR3 nucleotides are TGTGCCAGCAGTCTACAGGGGAGCTCCTACGAGCAGTACTTC.

V gene TRBV30 combines with J gene TRBJ2-1, with D hard to call. With 2 bases removed from V and 0 bases from J, the gap between germline ends came to 11 bases. The CDR3 runs to 15 residues. CDR1 and CDR2 (germline): GTSNPN, SVGIG (reference sequence). The CDR3 DNA reads as TGTGCCTGGAGTTCTGGGGTTAGCTCCTACAATGAGCAGTTCTTC. Encoded protein: CAWSSGVSSYNEQFF. Variable domain in full (rest from reference TRBV30 and TRBJ2-1): SQTIHQWPATLVQPVGSPLSLECTVEGTSNPNLYWYRQAAGRGLQLLFYSVGIGQISSEVPQNLSASRPQDRQFILSSKKLLLSDSGFYLCAWSSGVSSYNEQFFGPGTRLTVL.

The chain is built from TRBV5-1 and TRBJ1-1; D remains unclear. The CDR3 sequence is 15 residues long. Germline CDR1 is SGHRS and CDR2 is YFSETQ. Trimming removed 2 bases at V and 4 bases at J, with 15 bases between. This CDR3 is CASSFSGGSSTEAFF. CDR3 DNA sequence: TGCGCCAGCAGCTTTAGTGGTGGGTCGTCCACTGAAGCTTTCTTT.

This clone was observed a single time. This chain joins TRBV5-4 and TRBJ2-3, with 7 bases identical to TRBD1. The CDR3 loop spans 14 amino acids. With V trimmed by 4 bases and J by 6 bases, 8 bases remained unmatched. CDR1 is SGHNT, CDR2 YYREEE, per germline (reference sequence). The CDR3 loop reads CASSQKTGPDTQYF. CDR3 DNA sequence: TGTGCCAGCAGCCAAAAGACAGGGCCCGATACGCAGTATTTT.

This sequence joins TRBV2 and TRBJ2-7, with D unclear. The CDR3 is 12 residues long. V lost 6 bases and J lost 6, with 12 bases in between. The germline gives CDR1 SNHLY, CDR2 FYNNEI. The CDR3 sequence: CASRLIGGEQYF. Here the CDR3 DNA reads TGTGCCAGCAGATTAATAGGTGGCGAGCAGTACTTC.

This chain connects TRBV10-1 to TRBJ2-5; TRBD1 might be the D (6 bases). The end of the DNA aligns better with TRBJ2-7, so the J call may be wrong. This CDR3 is built from 20 residues. CDR1 is WNHNN and CDR2 is SYGVQD in the germline V gene (reference sequence). This CDR3 reads CASSEFGQQPGPLSPYEQYF. The CDR3 DNA reads as TGCGCCAGCAGTGAGTTCGGACAGCAACCGGGACCGCTATCCCCCTACGAGCAGTACTTC.

The chain has TRBV11-3 and TRBJ2-3; D unclear. This CDR3 is built from 17 residues. Trimming cost V 0 bases and J 1 base, with 14 bases left between them. Germline V gives CDR1 SGHNT, CDR2 YENEEA. The chain's CDR3 is CASSLDQEELGTDTQYF. The DNA of the CDR3 is TGTGCCAGCAGCTTAGATCAGGAAGAATTGGGCACAGATACGCAGTATTTT.

In the case of this clone: The sample carries other DNA sequences with the same CDR3. This chain uses TRBV18 with TRBJ1-5; perhaps TRBD1 as D (5 bases). Trimming cost V 0 bases and J 3 bases, with 6 bases left between them. The V gene's germline CDR1 is KGHSH and CDR2 LQKENI. The CDR3 has 14 residues. The CDR3 DNA sequence: TGTGCCAGCTCACCACCGGGACCCAATCAGCCCCAGCATTTT. This translates into CASSPPGPNQPQHF. Using reference TRBV18 and TRBJ1-5 for the parts outside the CDR3, the full variable domain is NAGVMQNPRHLVRRRGQEARLRCSPMKGHSHVYWYRQLPEEGLKFMVYLQKENIIDESGMPKERFSAEFPKEGPSILRIQQVVRGDSAAYFCASSPPGPNQPQHFGDGTRLSIL.

The V gene is TRBV7-2, the J gene TRBJ1-1, with D unresolved. The V end was cut by 5 bases, the J end by 4 bases, with 11 bases between. CDR3 length: 13 amino acids. Germline assignment: CDR1 SGHTA and CDR2 FQGNSA. CDR3 sequence: CASSLRAFTEAFF. DNA of the CDR3: TGTGCCAGCAGCCTCCGAGCTTTCACTGAAGCTTTCTTT.

This clone was counted a few times. This chain connects TRBV19 to TRBJ2-7; 10 bases agree with TRBD1. Trimming at V came to 3 bases and at J to 2 bases, leaving 4 bases not matched to a gene. From germline, CDR1 is LNHDA and CDR2 SQIVND (reference sequence). The length of the CDR3 is 15 residues. The CDR3 nucleotides are TGTGCCAGTAGTATGGGGGGACAGGGGACCTACGAGCAGTACTTC. It translates to CASSMGGQGTYEQYF.

CDR3 in amino acids: CAWSVGRNQPQHF. CDR3 bases: TGTGCCTGGAGTGTAGGCAGAAATCAGCCCCAGCATTTT. The chain uses TRBV30 and TRBJ1-5, with D hard to call. This CDR3 has 13 residues. Per germline, CDR1 GTSNPN and CDR2 SVGIG (reference sequence). V shed 0 bases and J shed 4 bases, with 7 bases lying between them.

This chain links TRBV7-2 with TRBJ1-2, with TRBD1 matching over 7 bases. Germline CDR1 SGHTA, CDR2 FQGNSA. CDR3 length: 15 amino acids. V trimming: 4 bases; J trimming: 6 bases; junction bases outside the gene matches: 11. CDR3 sequence (DNA): TGTGCCAGCAGCTCCTCCTCAGGGGGACACCATGGCTACACCTTC. The encoded protein is CASSSSSGGHHGYTF.

V usage is TRBV4-2 and J usage is TRBJ1-6, with D perhaps matching TRBD1 (5 bases). Germline loops: CDR1 LGHNA, CDR2 YNFKEQ. The V end lost 3 bases, the J end lost 10 bases, and 16 bases lay between the germline ends. CDR3 length equals 15 residues. CDR3: CASSQGGTELSPLHF. CDR3 coding DNA: TGTGCCAGCAGCCAGGGCGGGACGGAGCTCTCACCCCTCCACTTT.

This rearrangement joins TRBV18 to TRBJ1-4; D is unclear. Germline-derived CDR1 and CDR2 are KGHSH and LQKENI. The CDR3 totals 12 residues. V shed 3 bases and J shed 8 bases, with 7 bases lying between them. The CDR3 region has the DNA TGTGCCAGCTCACCCGTCCCGGAAAAACTGTTTTTT. Its translation is CASSPVPEKLFF. Supplemented by reference TRBV18 and TRBJ1-4, the full variable domain reads NAGVMQNPRHLVRRRGQEARLRCSPMKGHSHVYWYRQLPEEGLKFMVYLQKENIIDESGMPKERFSAEFPKEGPSILRIQQVVRGDSAAYFCASSPVPEKLFFGSGTQLSVL.

The genes are TRBV28 and TRBJ1-1; D possibly corresponds to TRBD1 (5 bases). Trimming stripped 5 bases from V and 10 bases from J, with 20 bases between. The CDR3 spans 14 residues. Germline V gene sequence: CDR1 MDHEN, CDR2 SYDVKM. The CDR3 sequence is CASSRQGTGRGAFF. The DNA of the CDR3 is TGTGCCAGCAGTCGCCAAGGGACGGGCCGGGGAGCTTTCTTT. Based on the CDR3 plus reference TRBV28 and TRBJ1-1, the full variable domain is DVKVTQSSRYLVKRTGEKVFLECVQDMDHENMFWYRQDPGLGLRLIYFSYDVKMKEKGDIPEGYSVSREKKERFSLILESASTNQTSMYLCASSRQGTGRGAFFGQGTRLTVV.

The chain links TRBV19 to TRBJ1-1; TRBD1 matches at 7 bases. The germline gives CDR1 LNHDA, CDR2 SQIVND (reference sequence). The J segment lost 4 bases and the V segment lost 4 bases, leaving 9 bases of the junction unmatched. This CDR3 is 15 amino acids long. The CDR3 loop is CASSRGRQGGTEAFF. The CDR3 DNA reads as TGTGCCAGTAGTAGAGGGAGACAGGGAGGCACTGAAGCTTTCTTT.

This clone was seen once. CDR3 in amino acids: CASSKGDSNEKLFF. CDR3 in DNA: TGTGCCAGCAGTAAGGGGGATTCTAATGAAAAACTGTTTTTT. The chain is built from TRBV28 and TRBJ1-4; perhaps TRBD1 as D (6 bases). The V gene's germline CDR1 is MDHEN and CDR2 SYDVKM. This CDR3 spans 14 amino acids. V shed 5 bases and J shed 3 bases, with 10 bases lying between them.

This sequence joins TRBV5-1 and TRBJ2-5, with 8 bases that match TRBD1. Trimming removed 4 bases from V and 5 bases from J; junction bases left unmatched: 4. CDR1 and CDR2 (germline): SGHRS, YFSETQ. The CDR3 loop spans 13 amino acids. The DNA for the CDR3 is TGCGCCAGCAGCAACCGACAGGGGGAGACCCAGTACTTC. This encodes CASSNRQGETQYF.

Regarding this clone: A much more abundant neighbour one base away suggests this may be a read error. The V call is TRBV2, the J call TRBJ1-6, with D maybe TRBD1 (5 bases). Germline lookup yields CDR1 SNHLY and CDR2 FYNNEI. This CDR3 region has 14 residues. V lost 7 bases and J 0 bases, leaving 7 bases between the germline ends. The CDR3 loop reads CASTGGSYNSPLHF. The CDR3 DNA follows: TGTGCCAGCACGGGGGGCTCCTATAATTCACCCCTCCACTTT.

This clone showed up just once. V and J are TRBV18 and TRBJ2-5; unclear D gene. The end of the DNA fits TRBJ2-7 better, so the J call may be wrong. Germline V gene lookup returns CDR1 KGHSH and CDR2 LQKENI. This CDR3 is built from 13 residues. CDR3 nucleotide sequence: TGTGCCAGCTCACCCTCCCAGCTCTACGAGCAGTACTTC. It codes for CASSPSQLYEQYF.

This chain uses TRBV27 with TRBJ1-5; no reliable D call. CDR1 MNHEY and CDR2 SMNVEV come from the germline V gene (reference sequence). V lost 2 bases and J 1 base, leaving 3 bases between the germline ends. This CDR3 spans 13 amino acids. The CDR3 DNA reads as TGTGCCAGCAGTTTAGGGAGCAATCAGCCCCAGCATTTT. It encodes CASSLGSNQPQHF.

The chain couples TRBV9 to TRBJ2-3; D may be TRBD2 (6 bases). Deletions cut 0 bases from V and 1 base from J, with 9 bases between. Germline V lookup: CDR1 SGDLS, CDR2 YYNGEE. This CDR3 has 15 amino acids. The chain's CDR3 is CASSVEAGRTDTQYF. The CDR3, as DNA: TGTGCCAGCAGCGTAGAAGCGGGTCGCACAGATACGCAGTATTTT.

This clone was recorded only once. V and J are TRBV2 and TRBJ2-1, with 12 bases identical to TRBD1. CDR1 and CDR2 from the germline V gene are SNHLY and FYNNEI. This CDR3 has 14 amino acids. J was trimmed by 9 bases and V by 4 bases; bases with no gene match: 4. CDR3 DNA sequence: TGTGCCAGCAGTGTAGGGACAGGGGGCAGTGAGCAGTTCTTC. This sequence encodes CASSVGTGGSEQFF.

This clone was counted between two and nine times. The chain links TRBV4-2 to TRBJ2-7; 8 nucleotides agree with TRBD1. The trim removed 2 bases at V and 6 bases at J, leaving 6 bases unmatched. The CDR3 has 14 residues. Germline CDR1 LGHNA, CDR2 YNFKEQ. This chain's CDR3 is CASSQLGTGLEQYF. The CDR3 DNA sequence: TGTGCCAGCAGCCAATTAGGGACAGGCCTCGAGCAGTACTTC.

The chain uses TRBV5-4 and TRBJ2-3, with TRBD2 identical over 10 bases. Trimming removed 3 bases from V and 6 bases from J; junction bases left unmatched: 7. The CDR3 is 15 residues long. Per germline, CDR1 SGHNT and CDR2 YYREEE (reference sequence). The CDR3 DNA reads TGTGCCAGCAGCTCTAGCGGGGGATCAACCGATACGCAGTATTTT. This codes for CASSSSGGSTDTQYF.

This clone has only one observation. The V gene is TRBV29-1, the J gene TRBJ2-2; 8 bases agree with TRBD1. The germline gives CDR1 SQVTM, CDR2 ANQGSEA. This CDR3 has 14 amino acids. Germline trimming cut 7 bases from V and 0 bases from J; bases unmatched to any gene: 4. The CDR3 DNA follows: TGCAGCGCTACGGACAGGGCGAACACCGGGGAGCTGTTTTTT. Translated: CSATDRANTGELFF.

The rearrangement links TRBV7-9 to TRBJ2-6, with 9 bases identical to TRBD1. The CDR3 totals 18 residues. Germline values: CDR1 SEHNR, CDR2 FQNEAQ (reference sequence). The V segment lost 6 bases and the J segment 2 bases; nucleotides outside the gene matches: 11. The CDR3 DNA reads as TGTGCCAGCAGTGCAACAGGGGGCATCATGACTGGGGCCAACGTCCTGACTTTC. This gives the protein CASSATGGIMTGANVLTF.